This T cell receptor (beta chain) was captured in a study of cytomegalovirus exposure and HLA in healthy donors. General observations from the study: Rarity held for most TCR sequences, but there were some public TCRs that occurred in many donors. Overall, approximately 150 TCR beta chains were annotated as cytomegalovirus-associated. In vitro, three CMV-associated chains proved specific for CMV antigens. TCR clusters originating in the first cohort tended to co-occur in the roughly 130 validation repertoires, according to a later analysis.

V lost 4 bases to trimming and J lost 3 bases, with 13 bases between them. The CDR3 has 14 amino acids. From germline, CDR1 is MNHNS and CDR2 SASEGT. Clones were sequenced by immunoSEQ multiplex PCR, and TCRdb holds only the in-frame ones, with some missing. The sample yields approximately 200,000 clones, about 81% seen once. A word on this clone: Antigen unknown.

This clonotype was sampled from a woman in her 30s in good health and CMV-seronegative. This chain joins TRBV6-1 and TRBJ2-7; tentatively, D is TRBD1 (5 bases). Sample: PBMCs. The CDR3 DNA reads as TGTGCCAGCAGTGGTACTCCAGGGAACTACGAGCAGTACTTC. It translates to CASSGTPGNYEQYF.